The TCR beta chain described here comes from a study of regulatory T cells in long-lasting Graves disease. The V end was cut by 1 base, the J end by 11 bases, with 14 bases between. Per germline, CDR1 SGHTA and CDR2 FQGNSA. The CDR3 consists of 13 residues. The time point was: persistent/refractory GD, antithyroid drugs over 5 years with positive TRAb. Preparation of the TCR library used RNA extracted from PBMCs. iRepertoire HTBI primers and Arm-PCR of CDR3 regions built TCR beta libraries. TCRdb recomputed calls from the multiplex PCR reads with MiXCR, one row per CDR3 protein. The sample contains some 420,000 distinct CDR3 sequences, approximately 22% of which appear only once. At least ten counts were recorded for this clonotype.

Here the sequenced sample was peripheral blood mononuclear cells (PBMCs), taken when the disease was refractory, from a patient treated with antithyroid drugs. The TCR comes from a female donor with Graves disease. V usage is TRBV7-2 and J usage is TRBJ1-1; D is perhaps TRBD1 (6 bases). CDR3: CASSLGGPGEAFF. In DNA form, the CDR3 reads TGTGCCAGCAGCTTAGGGGGGCCGGGTGAGGCTTTCTTT.